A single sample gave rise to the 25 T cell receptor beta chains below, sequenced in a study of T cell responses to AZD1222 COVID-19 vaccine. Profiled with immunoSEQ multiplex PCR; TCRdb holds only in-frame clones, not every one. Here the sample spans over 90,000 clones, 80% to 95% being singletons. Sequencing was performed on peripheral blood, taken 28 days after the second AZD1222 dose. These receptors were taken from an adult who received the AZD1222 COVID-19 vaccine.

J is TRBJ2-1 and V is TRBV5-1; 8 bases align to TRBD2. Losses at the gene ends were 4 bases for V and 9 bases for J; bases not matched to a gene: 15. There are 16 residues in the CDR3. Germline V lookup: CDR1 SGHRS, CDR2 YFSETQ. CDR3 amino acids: CASSPRVAGGGGEQFF. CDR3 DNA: TGCGCCAGCAGCCCTCGTGTGGCGGGGGGAGGCGGTGAGCAGTTCTTC.

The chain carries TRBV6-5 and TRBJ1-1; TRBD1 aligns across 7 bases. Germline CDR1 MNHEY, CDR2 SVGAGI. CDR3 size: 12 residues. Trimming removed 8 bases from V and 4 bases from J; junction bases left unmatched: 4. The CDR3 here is CASQTGLTEAFF. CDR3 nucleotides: TGTGCCAGCCAGACAGGGCTCACTGAAGCTTTCTTT.

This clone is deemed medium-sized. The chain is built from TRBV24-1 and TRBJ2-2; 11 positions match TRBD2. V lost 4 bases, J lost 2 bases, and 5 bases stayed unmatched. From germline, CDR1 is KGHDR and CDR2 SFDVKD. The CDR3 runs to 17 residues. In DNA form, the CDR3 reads TGTGCCACCAGTGAGCCAACTAGCGGGGGCAACACCGGGGAGCTGTTTTTT. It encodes CATSEPTSGGNTGELFF.

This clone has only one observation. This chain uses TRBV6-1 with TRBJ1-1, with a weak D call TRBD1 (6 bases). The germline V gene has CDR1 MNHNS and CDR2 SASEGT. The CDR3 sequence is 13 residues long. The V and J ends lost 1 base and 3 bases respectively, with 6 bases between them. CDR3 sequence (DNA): TGTGCCAGCAGTGAAGACAGGGACACTGAAGCTTTCTTT. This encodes CASSEDRDTEAFF.

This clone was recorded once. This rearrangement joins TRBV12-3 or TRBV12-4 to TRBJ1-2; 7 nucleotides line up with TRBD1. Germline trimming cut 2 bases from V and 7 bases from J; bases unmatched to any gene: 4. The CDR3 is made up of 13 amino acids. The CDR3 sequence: CASSLTQGVGYTF. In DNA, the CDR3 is TGTGCCAGCAGTTTAACCCAGGGGGTTGGCTACACCTTC.

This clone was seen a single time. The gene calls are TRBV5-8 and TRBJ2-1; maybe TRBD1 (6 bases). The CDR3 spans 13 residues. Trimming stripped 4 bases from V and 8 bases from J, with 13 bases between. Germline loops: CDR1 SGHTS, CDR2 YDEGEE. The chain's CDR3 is CASSEDSGYEQFF. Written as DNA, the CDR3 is TGTGCCAGCAGCGAGGACAGTGGTTATGAGCAGTTCTTC.

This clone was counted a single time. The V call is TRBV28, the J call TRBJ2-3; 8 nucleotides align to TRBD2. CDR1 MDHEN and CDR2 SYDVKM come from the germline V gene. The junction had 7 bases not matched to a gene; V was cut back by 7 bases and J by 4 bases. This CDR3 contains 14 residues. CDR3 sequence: CASTRGGRADTQYF. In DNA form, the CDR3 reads TGTGCCAGCACCCGGGGGGGCCGAGCAGATACGCAGTATTTT.

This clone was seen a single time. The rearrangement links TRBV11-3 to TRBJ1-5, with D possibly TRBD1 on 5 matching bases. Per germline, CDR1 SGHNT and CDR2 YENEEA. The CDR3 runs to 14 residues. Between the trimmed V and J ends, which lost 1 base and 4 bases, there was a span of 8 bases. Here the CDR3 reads CASSLGQRNQPQHF. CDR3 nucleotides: TGTGCCAGCAGCTTAGGACAGAGAAATCAGCCCCAGCATTTT.

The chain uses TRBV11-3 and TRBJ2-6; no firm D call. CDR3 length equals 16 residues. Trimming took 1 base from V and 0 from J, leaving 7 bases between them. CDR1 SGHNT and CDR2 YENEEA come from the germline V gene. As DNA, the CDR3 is TGTGCCAGCAGCTTAGGGTGGCGCTCTGGGGCCAACGTCCTGACTTTC. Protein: CASSLGWRSGANVLTF.

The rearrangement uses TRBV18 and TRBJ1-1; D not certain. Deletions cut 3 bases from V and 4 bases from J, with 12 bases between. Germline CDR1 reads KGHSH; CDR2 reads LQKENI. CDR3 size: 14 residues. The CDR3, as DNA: TGTGCCAGCTCACCGGCGATCCAGCTCACTGAAGCTTTCTTT. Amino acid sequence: CASSPAIQLTEAFF.

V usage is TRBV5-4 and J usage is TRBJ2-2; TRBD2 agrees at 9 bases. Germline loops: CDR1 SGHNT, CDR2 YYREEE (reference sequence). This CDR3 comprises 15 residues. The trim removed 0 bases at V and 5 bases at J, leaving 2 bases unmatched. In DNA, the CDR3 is TGTGCCAGCAGCTTGGCCAGCGGGGGGACCGGGGAGCTGTTTTTT. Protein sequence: CASSLASGGTGELFF.

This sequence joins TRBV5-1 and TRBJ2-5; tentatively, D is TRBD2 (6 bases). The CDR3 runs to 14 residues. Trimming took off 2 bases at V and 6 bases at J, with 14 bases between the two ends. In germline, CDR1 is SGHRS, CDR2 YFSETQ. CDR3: CASSFAGLEQTQYF. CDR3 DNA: TGCGCCAGCAGCTTCGCGGGGCTGGAGCAGACCCAGTACTTC.

The CDR3 reads CASSPGVGRGANEQFF. The CDR3 DNA follows: TGTGCCAGCAGTCCCGGAGTTGGGCGGGGGGCAAATGAGCAGTTCTTC. J is TRBJ2-1 and V is TRBV28; 8 bases map to TRBD2. This CDR3 has 16 residues. J lost 7 bases, V lost 5 bases, and 13 bases had no gene match. CDR1 and CDR2 from the germline V gene are MDHEN and SYDVKM.

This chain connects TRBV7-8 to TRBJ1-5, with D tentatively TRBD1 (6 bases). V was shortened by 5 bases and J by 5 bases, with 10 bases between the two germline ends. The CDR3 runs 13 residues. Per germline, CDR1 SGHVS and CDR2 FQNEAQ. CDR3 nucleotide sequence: TGTGCCAGCAGCGTGAGGGGGGATCAGCCCCAGCATTTT. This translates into CASSVRGDQPQHF.

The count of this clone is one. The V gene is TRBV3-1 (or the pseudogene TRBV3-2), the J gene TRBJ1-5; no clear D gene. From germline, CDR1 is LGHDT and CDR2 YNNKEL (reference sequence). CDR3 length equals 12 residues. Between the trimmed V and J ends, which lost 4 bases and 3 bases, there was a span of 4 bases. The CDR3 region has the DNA TGTGCCAGCAGCCTTTACAATCAGCCCCAGCATTTT. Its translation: CASSLYNQPQHF.

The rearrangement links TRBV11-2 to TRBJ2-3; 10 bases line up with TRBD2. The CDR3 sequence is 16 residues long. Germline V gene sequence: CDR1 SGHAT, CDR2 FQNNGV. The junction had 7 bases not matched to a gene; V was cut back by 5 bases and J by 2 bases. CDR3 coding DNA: TGTGCCAGCAGCCCCCGCGGACTAGCGGACACAGATACGCAGTATTTT. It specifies CASSPRGLADTDTQYF.

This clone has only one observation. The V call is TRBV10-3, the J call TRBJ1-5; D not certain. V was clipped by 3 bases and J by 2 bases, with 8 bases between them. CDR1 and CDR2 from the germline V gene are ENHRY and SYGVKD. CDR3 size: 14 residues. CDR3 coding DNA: TGTGCCATCAGTGATGGTCGGGGCAATCAGCCCCAGCATTTT. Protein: CAISDGRGNQPQHF.

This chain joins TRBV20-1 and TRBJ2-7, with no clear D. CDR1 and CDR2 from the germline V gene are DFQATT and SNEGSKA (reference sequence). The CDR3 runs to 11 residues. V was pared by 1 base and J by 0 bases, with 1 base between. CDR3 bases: TGCAGTGCTAGAGTCTCCTACGAGCAGTACTTC. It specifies CSARVSYEQYF.

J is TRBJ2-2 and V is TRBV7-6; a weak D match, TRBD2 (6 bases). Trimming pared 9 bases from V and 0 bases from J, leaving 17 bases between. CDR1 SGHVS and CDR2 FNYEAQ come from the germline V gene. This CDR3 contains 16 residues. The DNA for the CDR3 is TGTGCCAGTGGGGCGGGACTGACTGCGAACACCGGGGAGCTGTTTTTT. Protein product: CASGAGLTANTGELFF.

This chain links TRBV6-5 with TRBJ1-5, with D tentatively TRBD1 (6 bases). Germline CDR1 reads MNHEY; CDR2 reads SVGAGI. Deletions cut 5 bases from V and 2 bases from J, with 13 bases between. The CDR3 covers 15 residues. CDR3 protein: CASSRDIWGNQPQHF. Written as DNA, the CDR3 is TGTGCCAGCAGTAGGGACATCTGGGGCAATCAGCCCCAGCATTTT.

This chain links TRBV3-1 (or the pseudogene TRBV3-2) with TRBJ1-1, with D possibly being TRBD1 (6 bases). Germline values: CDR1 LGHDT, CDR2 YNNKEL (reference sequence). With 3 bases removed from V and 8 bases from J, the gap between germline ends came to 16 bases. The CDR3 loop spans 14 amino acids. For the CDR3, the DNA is TGTGCCAGCAGCCATGGCACACTGGACAGCGAAGCTTTCTTT. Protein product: CASSHGTLDSEAFF.

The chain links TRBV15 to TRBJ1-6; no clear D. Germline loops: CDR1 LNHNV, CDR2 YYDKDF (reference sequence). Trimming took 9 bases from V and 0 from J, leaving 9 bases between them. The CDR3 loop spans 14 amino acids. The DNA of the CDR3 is TGTGCCACGTCGGGCAGCTCCTATAATTCACCCCTCCACTTT. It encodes CATSGSSYNSPLHF.

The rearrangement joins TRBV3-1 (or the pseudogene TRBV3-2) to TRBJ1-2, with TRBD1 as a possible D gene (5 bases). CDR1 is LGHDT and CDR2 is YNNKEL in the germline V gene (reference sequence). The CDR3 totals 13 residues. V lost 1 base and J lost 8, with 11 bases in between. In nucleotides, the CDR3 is TGTGCCAGCAGCCAAGTGCGGGGACGCGGCTACACCTTC. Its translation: CASSQVRGRGYTF.

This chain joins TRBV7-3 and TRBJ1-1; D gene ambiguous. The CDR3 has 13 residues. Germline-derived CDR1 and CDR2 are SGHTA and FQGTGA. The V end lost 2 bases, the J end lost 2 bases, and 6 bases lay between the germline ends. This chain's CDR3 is CASSLDPNTEAFF. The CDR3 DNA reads TGTGCCAGCAGCTTAGACCCAAACACTGAAGCTTTCTTT. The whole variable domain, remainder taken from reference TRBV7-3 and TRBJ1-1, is GAGVSQTPSNKVTEKGKYVELRCDPISGHTALYWYRQSLGQGPEFLIYFQGTGAADDSGLPNDRFFAVRPEGSVSTLKIQRTERGDSAVYLCASSLDPNTEAFFGQGTRLTVV.

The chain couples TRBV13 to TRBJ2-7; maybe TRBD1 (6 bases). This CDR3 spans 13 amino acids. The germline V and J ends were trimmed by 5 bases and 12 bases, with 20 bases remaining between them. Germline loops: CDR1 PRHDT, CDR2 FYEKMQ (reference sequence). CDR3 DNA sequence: TGTGCCAGCAGCCCCCAGACAGGCCCTCTCGGGTACTTC. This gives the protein CASSPQTGPLGYF.